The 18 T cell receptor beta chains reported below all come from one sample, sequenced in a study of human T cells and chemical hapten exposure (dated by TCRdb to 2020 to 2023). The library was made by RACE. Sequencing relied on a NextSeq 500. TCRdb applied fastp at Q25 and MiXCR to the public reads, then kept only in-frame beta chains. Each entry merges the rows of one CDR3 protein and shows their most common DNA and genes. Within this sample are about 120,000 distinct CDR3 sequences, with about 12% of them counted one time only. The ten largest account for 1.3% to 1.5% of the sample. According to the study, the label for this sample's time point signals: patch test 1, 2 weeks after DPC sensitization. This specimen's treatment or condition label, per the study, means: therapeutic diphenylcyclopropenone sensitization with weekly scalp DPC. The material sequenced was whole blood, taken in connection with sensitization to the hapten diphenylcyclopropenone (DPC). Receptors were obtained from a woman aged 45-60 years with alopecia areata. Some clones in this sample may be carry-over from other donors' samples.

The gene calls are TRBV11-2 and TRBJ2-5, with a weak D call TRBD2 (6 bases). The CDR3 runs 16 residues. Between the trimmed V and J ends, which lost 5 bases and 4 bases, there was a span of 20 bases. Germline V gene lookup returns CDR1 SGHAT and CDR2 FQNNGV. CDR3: CASSPQIATRGETQYF. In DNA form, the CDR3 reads TGTGCCAGCAGCCCACAAATCGCGACTAGGGGAGAGACCCAGTACTTC.

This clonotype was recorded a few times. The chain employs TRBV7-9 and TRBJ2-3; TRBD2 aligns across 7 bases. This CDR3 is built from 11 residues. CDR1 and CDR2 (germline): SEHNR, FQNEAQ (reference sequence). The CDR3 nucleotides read TGTGCAAGCGGGGTCACAGATACGCAGTATTTT. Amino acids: CASGVTDTQYF.

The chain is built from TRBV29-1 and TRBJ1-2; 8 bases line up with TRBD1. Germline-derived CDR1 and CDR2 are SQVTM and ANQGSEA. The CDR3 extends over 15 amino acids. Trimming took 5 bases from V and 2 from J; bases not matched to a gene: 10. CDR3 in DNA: TGCAGCGTTAGGGGACAGGACCCCCAAAACTATGGCTACACCTTC. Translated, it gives CSVRGQDPQNYGYTF.

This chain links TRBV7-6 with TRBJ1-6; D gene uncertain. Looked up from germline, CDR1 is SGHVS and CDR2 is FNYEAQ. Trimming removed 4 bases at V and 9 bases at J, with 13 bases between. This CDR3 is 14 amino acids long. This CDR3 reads CASSSLNLASPLHF. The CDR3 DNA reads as TGTGCCAGCAGCTCCCTCAACCTTGCTTCACCCCTCCACTTT.

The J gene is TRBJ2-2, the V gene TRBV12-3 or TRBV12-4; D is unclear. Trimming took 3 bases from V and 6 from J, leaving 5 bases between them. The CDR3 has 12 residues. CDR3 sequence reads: CASSFGPGELFF. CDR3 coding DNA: TGTGCCAGCAGTTTCGGCCCCGGGGAGCTGTTTTTT.

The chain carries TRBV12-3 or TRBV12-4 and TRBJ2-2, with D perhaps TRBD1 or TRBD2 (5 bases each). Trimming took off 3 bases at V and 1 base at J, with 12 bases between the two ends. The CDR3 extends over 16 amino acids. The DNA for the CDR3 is TGTGCCAGCAGTTTCCCCGGGACCATGAACACCGGGGAGCTGTTTTTT. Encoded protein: CASSFPGTMNTGELFF.

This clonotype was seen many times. The DNA of the CDR3 is TGTGCCAGCACCCTAGCGGGGGCCCCGGGCGAGCAGTACTTC. It specifies CASTLAGAPGEQYF. V usage is TRBV2 and J usage is TRBJ2-7; TRBD2 agrees at 10 bases. The germline V gene has CDR1 SNHLY and CDR2 FYNNEI. Trimming took 7 bases from V and 6 from J; bases not matched to a gene: 9. The CDR3 is 14 residues long.

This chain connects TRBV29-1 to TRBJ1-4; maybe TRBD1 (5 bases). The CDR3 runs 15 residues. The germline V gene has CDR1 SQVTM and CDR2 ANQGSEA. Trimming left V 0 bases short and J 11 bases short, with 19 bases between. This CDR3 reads CSVEDRVRSGAKLFF. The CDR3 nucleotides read TGCAGCGTTGAAGATCGGGTTCGAAGCGGGGCCAAACTGTTTTTT.

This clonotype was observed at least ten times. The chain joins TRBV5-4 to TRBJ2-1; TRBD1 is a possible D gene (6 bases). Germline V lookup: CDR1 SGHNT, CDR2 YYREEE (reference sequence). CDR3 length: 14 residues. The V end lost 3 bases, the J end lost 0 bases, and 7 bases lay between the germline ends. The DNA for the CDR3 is TGTGCCAGCAGCTCGGACAGCTCCTACAATGAGCAGTTCTTC. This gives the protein CASSSDSSYNEQFF.

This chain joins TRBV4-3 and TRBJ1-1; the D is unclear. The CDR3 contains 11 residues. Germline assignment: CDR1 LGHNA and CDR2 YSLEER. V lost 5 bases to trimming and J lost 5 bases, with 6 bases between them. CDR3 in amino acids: CASSKGTEAFF. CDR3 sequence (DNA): TGCGCCAGCAGCAAAGGTACTGAAGCTTTCTTT.

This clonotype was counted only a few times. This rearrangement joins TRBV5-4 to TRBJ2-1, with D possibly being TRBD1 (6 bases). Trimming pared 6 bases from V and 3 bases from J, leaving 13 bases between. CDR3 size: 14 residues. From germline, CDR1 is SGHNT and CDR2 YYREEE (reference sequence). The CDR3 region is CASMRDNLYNEQFF. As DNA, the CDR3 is TGTGCCAGCATGAGGGACAATCTCTACAATGAGCAGTTCTTC.

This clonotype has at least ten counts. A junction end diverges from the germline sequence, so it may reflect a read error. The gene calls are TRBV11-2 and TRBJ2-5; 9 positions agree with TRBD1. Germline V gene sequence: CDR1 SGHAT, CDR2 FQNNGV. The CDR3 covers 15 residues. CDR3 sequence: CASSLGTGGQATQYF. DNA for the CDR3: TGTGCCAGCAGCTTGGGTACAGGGGGCCAAGCGACCCAGTACTTC.

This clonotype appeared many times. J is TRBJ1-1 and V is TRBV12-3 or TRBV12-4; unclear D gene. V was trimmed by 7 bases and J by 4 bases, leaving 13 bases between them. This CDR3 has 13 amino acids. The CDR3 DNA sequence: TGTGCCAGCACCTCCTGGGGAGGCACTGAAGCTTTCTTT. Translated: CASTSWGGTEAFF.

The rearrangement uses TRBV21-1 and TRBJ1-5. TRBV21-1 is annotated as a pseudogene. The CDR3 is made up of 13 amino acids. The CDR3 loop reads CASSTRSNQPQHF. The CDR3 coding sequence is TGTGCCAGCAGCACGCGTAGCAATCAGCCCCAGCATTTT.

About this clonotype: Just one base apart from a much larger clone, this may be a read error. The CDR3 reads CASSTRRNTEAFF. CDR3 in DNA: TGTGCCAGCAGTACCCGACGTAACACTGAAGCTTTCTTT. This chain joins TRBV28 and TRBJ1-1, with D hard to call. CDR1 and CDR2 (germline): MDHEN, SYDVKM. V lost 5 bases and J 2 bases, leaving 9 bases between the germline ends. This CDR3 region has 13 residues.

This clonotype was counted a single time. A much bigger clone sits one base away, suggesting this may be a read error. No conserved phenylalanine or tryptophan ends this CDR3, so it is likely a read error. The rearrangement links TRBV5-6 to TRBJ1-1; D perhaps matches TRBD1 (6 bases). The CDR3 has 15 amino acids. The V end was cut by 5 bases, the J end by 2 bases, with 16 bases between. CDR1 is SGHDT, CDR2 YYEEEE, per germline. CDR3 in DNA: TGTGCCAGCAGACCGAAGGGGGAGGGTAACACTGAAGCTTTCTCT. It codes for CASRPKGEGNTEAFS.

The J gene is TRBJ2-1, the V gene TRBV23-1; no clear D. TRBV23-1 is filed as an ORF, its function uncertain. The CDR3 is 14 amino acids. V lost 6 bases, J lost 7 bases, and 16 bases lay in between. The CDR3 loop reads CASRLLFERNEQFF. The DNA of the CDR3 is TGCGCCAGCAGACTATTGTTCGAGAGGAATGAGCAGTTCTTC.

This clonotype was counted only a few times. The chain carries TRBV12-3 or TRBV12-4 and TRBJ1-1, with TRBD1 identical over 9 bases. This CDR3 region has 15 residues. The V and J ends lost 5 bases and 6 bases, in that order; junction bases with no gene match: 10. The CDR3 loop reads CASSLVDRGGAEAFF. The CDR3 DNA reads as TGTGCCAGCAGTCTAGTGGACAGGGGAGGGGCTGAAGCTTTCTTT.